Listed here is a single TCR beta chain. Its binding antigen is unknown. Base qualities are not at hand, and no much larger clone is one base apart. This sample was included in a study of chemoradiotherapy in HPV16-positive cancers (dated 2022 in TCRdb). With respect to the entire study: Using functional T-cell assays on cells from two HPV16-positive patients, the researchers defined candidate HPV-specific T-cell clones and common TCR motifs. The study asked whether T-cell immunity to the HPV oncoproteins E6 and E7 changes during chemoradiotherapy and whether this immunity affects survival. TCR repertoires from roughly 93 patients with HPV-related cancers were then used to track the candidate HPV-specific TCRs and motifs. What the study reported, not specific to this receptor: The functional definition of HPV-specific T cells was derived from only two HPV16-positive patients, and the survival association was reported for HPV16-positive patients. Expansion of candidate HPV-specific clones and E7-related TCR motifs was observed in the tumor microenvironment during treatment, whereas no such expansion was observed for non-HPV-specific T cells. Among HPV16-positive patients, expansion of HPV-responsive T cells during chemoradiotherapy was associated with better recurrence-free survival.

V loses 0 bases at its end and J loses 5 bases; junction bases beyond the gene matches: 2. The cysteine opens and the phenylalanine closes a CDR3 of 14 amino acids. Just CDR3 DNA is preserved here, 42 bases in frame from base 1. In the germline V gene, CDR1 corresponds to SGDLS and CDR2 to YYNGEE. Repertoires were sampled repeatedly over the course of chemoradiotherapy so that clonal expansion in the tumor microenvironment could be followed. The library was built by means of the immunoSEQ multiplex PCR assay. TCRdb provides this immuneACCESS table in a form limited to in-frame rearrangements. Some clones are lacking; in checked studies, under half of them reflect an unresolved V gene, and why the rest are absent is not known. The sample profile shows 15,000 or so clones; 60% to 85% of them were found once. The ten top clones hold more than 1.1% of the sample.

This receptor was taken from a human donor with HPV-associated anogenital cancer. The chain is assembled from TRBV9 and TRBJ2-4; TRBD2 matches 7 bases in the middle. Collection took place from a patient who underwent chemoradiotherapy. The CDR3 amino acid sequence is: CASSVGLAENIQYF. The DNA reads as follows: TGTGCCAGCAGCGTAGGGCTAGCGGAAAACATTCAGTACTTC.